This TCR beta chain was obtained from a study of shared clonotypes between healthy human individuals. Germline values: CDR1 MNHEY, CDR2 SMNVEV (reference sequence). The CDR3 totals 13 residues. V lost 3 bases and J 3 bases, leaving 8 bases between the germline ends. Points on this clone: The sample contains more than one DNA sequence encoding this CDR3.

Method: immunoSEQ multiplex PCR; TCRdb's copy keeps in-frame clones and lacks some. The sample lists some 2.1 million clones, 93% occurring once. Naivety among CD8 cells was defined by CD45RO negativity and positive CCR7 selection, thereby excluding terminally differentiated effector memory CD45RA+ cells. The chain employs TRBV27 and TRBJ1-1, with D perhaps TRBD1 (6 bases). The source of this sequence is a young man in good health. Some clones in this sample may be carry-over from other donors' samples. Material for sequencing was naive CD8+ T cells from PBMCs. In nucleotides, the CDR3 is TGTGCCAGCAGTTTGGGGGCAGACACTGAAGCTTTCTTT. Protein product: CASSLGADTEAFF.